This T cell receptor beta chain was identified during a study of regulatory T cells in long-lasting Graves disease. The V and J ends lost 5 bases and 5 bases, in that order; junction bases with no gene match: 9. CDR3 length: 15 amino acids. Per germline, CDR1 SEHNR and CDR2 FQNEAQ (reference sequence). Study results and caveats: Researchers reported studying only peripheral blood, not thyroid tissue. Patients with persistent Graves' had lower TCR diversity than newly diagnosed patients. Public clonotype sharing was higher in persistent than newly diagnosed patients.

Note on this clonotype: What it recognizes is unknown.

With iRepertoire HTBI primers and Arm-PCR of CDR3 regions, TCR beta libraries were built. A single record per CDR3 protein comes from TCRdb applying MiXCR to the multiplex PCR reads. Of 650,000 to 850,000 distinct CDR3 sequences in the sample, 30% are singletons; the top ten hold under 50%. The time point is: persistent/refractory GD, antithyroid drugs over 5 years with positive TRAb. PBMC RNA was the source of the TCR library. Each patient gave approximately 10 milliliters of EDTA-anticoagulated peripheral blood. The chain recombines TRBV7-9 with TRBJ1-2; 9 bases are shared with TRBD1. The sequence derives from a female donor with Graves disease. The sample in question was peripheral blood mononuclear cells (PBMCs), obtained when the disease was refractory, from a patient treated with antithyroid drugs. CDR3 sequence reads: CASSHEQGAGYGYTF. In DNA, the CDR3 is TGTGCCAGCAGCCACGAACAGGGGGCGGGATATGGCTACACCTTC.